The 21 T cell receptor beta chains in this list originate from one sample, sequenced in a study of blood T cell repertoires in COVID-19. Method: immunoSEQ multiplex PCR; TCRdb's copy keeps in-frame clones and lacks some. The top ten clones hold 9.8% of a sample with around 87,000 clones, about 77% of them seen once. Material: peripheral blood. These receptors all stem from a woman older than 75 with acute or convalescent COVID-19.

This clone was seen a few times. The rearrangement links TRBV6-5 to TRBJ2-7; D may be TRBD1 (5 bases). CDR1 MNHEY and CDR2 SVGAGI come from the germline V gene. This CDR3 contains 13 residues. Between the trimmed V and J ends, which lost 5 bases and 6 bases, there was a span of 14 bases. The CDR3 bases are TGTGCCAGCAGTCCTCAGACAGCACGCGAGCAGTACTTC. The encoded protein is CASSPQTAREQYF.

The CDR3 reads CASSPWGPVRYNEQFF. CDR3 nucleotides: TGTGCCAGCAGCCCCTGGGGCCCCGTACGATACAATGAGCAGTTCTTC. The chain joins TRBV3-1 (or the pseudogene TRBV3-2) to TRBJ2-1; a possible D gene is TRBD1 (5 bases). The length of the CDR3 is 16 residues. Germline-derived CDR1 and CDR2 are LGHDT and YNNKEL (reference sequence). Trimming stripped 4 bases from V and 4 bases from J, with 17 bases between.

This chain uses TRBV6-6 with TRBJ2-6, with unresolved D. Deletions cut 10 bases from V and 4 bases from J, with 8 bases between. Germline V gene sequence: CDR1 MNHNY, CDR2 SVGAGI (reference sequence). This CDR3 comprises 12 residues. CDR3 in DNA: TGTGCCACCTCCCCCGGGGCCAACGTCCTGACTTTC. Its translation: CATSPGANVLTF.

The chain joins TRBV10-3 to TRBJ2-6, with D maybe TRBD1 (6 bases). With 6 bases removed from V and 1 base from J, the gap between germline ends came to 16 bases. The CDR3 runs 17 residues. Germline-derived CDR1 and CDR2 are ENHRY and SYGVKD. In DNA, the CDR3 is TGTGCCATCAGCCCCCCTGGACAGTATTCTGGGGCCAACGTCCTGACTTTC. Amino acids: CAISPPGQYSGANVLTF.

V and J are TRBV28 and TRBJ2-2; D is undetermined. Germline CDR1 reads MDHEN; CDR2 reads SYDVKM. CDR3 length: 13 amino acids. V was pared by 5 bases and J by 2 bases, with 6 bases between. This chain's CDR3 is CASSPQNTGELFF. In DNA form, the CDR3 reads TGTGCCAGCAGTCCCCAAAACACCGGGGAGCTGTTTTTT.

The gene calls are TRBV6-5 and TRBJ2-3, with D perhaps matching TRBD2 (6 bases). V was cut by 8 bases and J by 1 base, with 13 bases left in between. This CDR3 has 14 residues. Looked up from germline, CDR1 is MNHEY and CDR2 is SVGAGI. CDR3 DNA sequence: TGTGCCAGCTGGCGGGGAGAGGGCACAGATACGCAGTATTTT. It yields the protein CASWRGEGTDTQYF.

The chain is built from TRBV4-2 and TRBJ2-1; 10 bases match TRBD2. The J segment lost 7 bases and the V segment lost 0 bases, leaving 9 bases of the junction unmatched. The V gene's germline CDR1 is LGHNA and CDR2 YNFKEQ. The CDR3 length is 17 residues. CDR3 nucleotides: TGTGCCAGCAGCCAAGATCAGGTAGCGGGGGGAGCAAATGAGCAGTTCTTC. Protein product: CASSQDQVAGGANEQFF.

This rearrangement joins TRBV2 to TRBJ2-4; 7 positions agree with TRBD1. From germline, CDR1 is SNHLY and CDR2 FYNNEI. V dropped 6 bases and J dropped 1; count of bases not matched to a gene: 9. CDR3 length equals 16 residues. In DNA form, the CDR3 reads TGTGCCAGCAGCTATAAGACAGGGCTTGCCAAAAACATTCAGTACTTC. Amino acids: CASSYKTGLAKNIQYF.

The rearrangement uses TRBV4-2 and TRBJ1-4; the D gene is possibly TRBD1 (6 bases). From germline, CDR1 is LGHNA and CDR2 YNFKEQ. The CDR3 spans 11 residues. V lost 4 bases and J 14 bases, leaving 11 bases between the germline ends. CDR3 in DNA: TGTGCCAGCAGCCCTGACAGGAGGCTGTTTTTT. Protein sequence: CASSPDRRLFF.

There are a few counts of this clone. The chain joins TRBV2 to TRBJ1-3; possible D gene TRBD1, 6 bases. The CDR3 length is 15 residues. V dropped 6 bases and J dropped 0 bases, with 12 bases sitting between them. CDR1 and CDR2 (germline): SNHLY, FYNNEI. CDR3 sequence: CASRQGDSSGNTIYF. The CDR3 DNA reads TGTGCCAGCAGACAGGGAGACAGCTCTGGAAACACCATATATTTT.

The CDR3 spells CASSSRTGGQETQYF. The CDR3 DNA follows: TGTGCCAGCAGCTCGAGGACAGGGGGCCAAGAGACCCAGTACTTC. V is TRBV7-9 and J is TRBJ2-5; 10 bases are a match to TRBD1. Trimming removed 4 bases from V and 1 base from J; junction bases left unmatched: 3. Looked up from germline, CDR1 is SEHNR and CDR2 is FQNEAQ (reference sequence). CDR3 length: 15 amino acids.

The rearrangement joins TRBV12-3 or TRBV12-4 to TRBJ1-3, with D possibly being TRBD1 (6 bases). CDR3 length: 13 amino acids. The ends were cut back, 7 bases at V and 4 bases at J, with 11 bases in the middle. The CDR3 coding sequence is TGTGCCAGCATTACAGGGTCGGGAAACACCATATATTTT. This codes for CASITGSGNTIYF.

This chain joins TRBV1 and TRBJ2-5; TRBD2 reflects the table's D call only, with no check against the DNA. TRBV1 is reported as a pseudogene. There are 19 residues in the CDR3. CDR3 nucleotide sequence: TGCACCAGCAGCCAAGATTCGCCGGGACTAGCGGGAGGGAAAGAGACCCAGTACTTC. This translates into CTSSQDSPGLAGGKETQYF.

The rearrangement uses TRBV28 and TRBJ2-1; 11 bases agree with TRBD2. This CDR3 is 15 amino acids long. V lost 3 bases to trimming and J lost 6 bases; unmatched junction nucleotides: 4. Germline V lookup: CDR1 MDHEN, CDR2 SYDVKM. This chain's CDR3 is CASSFLLAGGNEQFF. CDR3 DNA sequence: TGTGCCAGCAGTTTTCTCCTAGCGGGAGGCAATGAGCAGTTCTTC.

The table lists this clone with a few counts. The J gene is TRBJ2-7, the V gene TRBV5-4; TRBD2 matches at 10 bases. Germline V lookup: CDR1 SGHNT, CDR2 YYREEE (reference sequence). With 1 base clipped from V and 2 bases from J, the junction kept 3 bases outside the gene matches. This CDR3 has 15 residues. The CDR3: CASSLKRGGTYEQYF. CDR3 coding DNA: TGTGCCAGCAGCTTGAAGCGGGGGGGAACCTACGAGCAGTACTTC.

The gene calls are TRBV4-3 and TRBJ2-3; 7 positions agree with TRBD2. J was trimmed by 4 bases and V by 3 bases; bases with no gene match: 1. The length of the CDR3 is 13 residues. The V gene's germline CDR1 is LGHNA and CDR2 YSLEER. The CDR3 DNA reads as TGCGCCAGCAGCCAGGGGAGGGCAGATACGCAGTATTTT. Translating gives CASSQGRADTQYF.

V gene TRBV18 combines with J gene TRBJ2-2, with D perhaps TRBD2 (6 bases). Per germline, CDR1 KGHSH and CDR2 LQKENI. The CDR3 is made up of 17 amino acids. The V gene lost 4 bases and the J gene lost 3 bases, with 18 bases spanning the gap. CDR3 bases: TGTGCCAGCTCACGGAGGACTACTTATGGGGACACCGGGGAGCTGTTTTTT. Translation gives CASSRRTTYGDTGELFF.

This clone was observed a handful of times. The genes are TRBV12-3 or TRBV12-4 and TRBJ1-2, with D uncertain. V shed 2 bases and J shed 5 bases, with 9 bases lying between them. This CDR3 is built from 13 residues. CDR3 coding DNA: TGTGCCAGCAGTTTACCCGCCAGTTATGGCTACACCTTC. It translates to CASSLPASYGYTF.

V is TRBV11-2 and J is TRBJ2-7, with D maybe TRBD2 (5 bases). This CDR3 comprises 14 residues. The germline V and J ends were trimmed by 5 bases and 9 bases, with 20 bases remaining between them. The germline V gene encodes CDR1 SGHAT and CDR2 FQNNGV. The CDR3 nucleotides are TGTGCCAGCAGCCCACAGACTACGCCGCTGGGGCAGTACTTC. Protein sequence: CASSPQTTPLGQYF. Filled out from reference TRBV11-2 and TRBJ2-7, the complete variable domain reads EAGVAQSPRYKIIEKRQSVAFWCNPISGHATLYWYQQILGQGPKLLIQFQNNGVVDDSQLPKDRFSAERLKGVDSTLKIQPAKLEDSAVYLCASSPQTTPLGQYFGPGTRLTVT.

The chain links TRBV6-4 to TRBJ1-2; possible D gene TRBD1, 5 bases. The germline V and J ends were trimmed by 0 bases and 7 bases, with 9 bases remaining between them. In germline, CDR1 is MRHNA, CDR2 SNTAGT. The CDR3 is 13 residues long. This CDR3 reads CASSDSRAGGYTF. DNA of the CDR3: TGTGCCAGCAGTGACTCCAGGGCAGGTGGCTACACCTTC.

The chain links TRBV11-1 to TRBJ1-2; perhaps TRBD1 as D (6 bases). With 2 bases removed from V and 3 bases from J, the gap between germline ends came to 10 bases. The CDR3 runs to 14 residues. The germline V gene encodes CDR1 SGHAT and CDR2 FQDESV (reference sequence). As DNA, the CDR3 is TGTGCCAGCAGCTTATCGGCAGGGGACTATGGCTACACCTTC. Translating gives CASSLSAGDYGYTF.